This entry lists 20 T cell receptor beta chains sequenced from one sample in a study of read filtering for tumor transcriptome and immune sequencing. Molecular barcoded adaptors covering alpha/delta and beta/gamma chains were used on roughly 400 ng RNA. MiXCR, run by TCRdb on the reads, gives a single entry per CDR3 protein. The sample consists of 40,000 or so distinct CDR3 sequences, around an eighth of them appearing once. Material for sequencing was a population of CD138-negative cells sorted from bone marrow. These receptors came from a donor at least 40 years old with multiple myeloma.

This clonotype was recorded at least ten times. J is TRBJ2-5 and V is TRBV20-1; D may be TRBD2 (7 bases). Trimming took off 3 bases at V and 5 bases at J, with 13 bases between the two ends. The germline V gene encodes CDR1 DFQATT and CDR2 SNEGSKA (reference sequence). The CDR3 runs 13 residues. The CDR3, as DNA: TGCAGTGCTAGGGGGGCGGGAGTGGAGACCCAGTACTTC. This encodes CSARGAGVETQYF.

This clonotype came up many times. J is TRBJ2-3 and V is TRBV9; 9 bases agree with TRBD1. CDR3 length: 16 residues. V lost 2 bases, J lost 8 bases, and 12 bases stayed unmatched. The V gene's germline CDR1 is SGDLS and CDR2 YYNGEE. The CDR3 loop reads CASSVSGTGIFVTQYF. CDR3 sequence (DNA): TGTGCCAGCAGCGTTTCCGGGACAGGGATTTTTGTTACGCAGTATTTT.

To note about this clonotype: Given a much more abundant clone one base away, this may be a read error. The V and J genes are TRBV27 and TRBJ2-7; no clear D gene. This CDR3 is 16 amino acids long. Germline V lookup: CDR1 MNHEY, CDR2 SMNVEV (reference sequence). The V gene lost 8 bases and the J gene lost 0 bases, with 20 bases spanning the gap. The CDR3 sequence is CASALRRPPSSYEQYF. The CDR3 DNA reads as TGTGCCAGCGCCCTCCGCCGGCCCCCGAGCTCCTACGAGCAGTACTTC.

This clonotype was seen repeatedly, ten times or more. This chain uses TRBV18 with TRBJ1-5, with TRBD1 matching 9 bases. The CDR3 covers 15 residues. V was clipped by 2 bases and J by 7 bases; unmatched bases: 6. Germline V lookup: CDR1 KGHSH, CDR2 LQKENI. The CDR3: CASSPSGTGKQPQHF. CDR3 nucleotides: TGTGCCAGCTCACCATCAGGGACAGGGAAACAGCCCCAGCATTTT. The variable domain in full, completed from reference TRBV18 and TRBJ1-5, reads NAGVMQNPRHLVRRRGQEARLRCSPMKGHSHVYWYRQLPEEGLKFMVYLQKENIIDESGMPKERFSAEFPKEGPSILRIQQVVRGDSAAYFCASSPSGTGKQPQHFGDGTRLSIL.

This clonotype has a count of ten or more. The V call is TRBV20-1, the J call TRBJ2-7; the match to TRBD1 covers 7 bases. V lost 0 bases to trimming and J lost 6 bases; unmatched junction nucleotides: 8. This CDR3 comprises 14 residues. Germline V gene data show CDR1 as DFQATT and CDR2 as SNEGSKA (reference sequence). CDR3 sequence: CSARDRDSFREQYF. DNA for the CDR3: TGCAGTGCTAGAGACCGGGACAGTTTTCGCGAGCAGTACTTC.

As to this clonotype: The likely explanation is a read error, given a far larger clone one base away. DNA for the CDR3: TGTGCCAGCGGTTACCTTAATGAGCAGTTCTTC. It translates to CASGYLNEQFF. V and J are TRBV6-6 and TRBJ2-1; D gene ambiguous. There are 11 residues in the CDR3. Germline V gene data show CDR1 as MNHNY and CDR2 as SVGAGI (reference sequence).

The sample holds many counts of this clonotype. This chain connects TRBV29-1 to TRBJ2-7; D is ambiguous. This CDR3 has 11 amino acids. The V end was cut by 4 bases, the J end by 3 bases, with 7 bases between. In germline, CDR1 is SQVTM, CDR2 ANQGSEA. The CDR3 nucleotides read TGCAGCGTTGTAACGAGCTACGAGCAGTACTTC. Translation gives CSVVTSYEQYF.

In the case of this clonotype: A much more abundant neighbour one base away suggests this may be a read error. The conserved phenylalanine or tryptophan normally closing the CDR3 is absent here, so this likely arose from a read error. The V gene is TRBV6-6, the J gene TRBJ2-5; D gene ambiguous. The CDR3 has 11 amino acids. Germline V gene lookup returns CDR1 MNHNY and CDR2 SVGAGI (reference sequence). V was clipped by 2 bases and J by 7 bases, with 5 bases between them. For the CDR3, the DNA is TGTGCCAGCAGTTACCCCGGGACCCAGTACTCC. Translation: CASSYPGTQYS.

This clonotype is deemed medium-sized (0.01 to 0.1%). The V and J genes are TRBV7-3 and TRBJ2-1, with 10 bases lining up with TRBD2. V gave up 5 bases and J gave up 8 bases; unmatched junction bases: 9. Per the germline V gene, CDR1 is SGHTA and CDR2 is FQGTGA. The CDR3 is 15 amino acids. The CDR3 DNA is TGTGCCAGCAGCCACCCTAGCGGGAGTCTGCATGAGCAGTTCTTC. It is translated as CASSHPSGSLHEQFF.

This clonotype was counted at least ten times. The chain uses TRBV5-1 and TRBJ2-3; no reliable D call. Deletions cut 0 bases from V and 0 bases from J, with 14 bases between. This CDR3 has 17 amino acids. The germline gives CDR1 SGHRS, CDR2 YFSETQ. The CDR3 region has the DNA TGCGCCAGCAGCTTGGCCTCGGATTTTTGGAGCACAGATACGCAGTATTTT. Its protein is CASSLASDFWSTDTQYF.

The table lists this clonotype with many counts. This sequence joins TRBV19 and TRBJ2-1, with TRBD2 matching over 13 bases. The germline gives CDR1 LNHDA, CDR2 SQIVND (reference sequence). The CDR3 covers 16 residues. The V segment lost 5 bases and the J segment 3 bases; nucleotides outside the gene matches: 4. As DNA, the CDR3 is TGTGCCAGTAGTCCACTAGCGGGAGGGGACTACAATGAGCAGTTCTTC. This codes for CASSPLAGGDYNEQFF.

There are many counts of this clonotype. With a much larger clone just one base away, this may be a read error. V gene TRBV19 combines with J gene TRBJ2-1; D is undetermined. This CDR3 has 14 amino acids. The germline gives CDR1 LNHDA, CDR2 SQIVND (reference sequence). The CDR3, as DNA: TGTGCCTGTAGCATAAACAGCGTTTACAATGAGCAGTTCTTC. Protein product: CACSINSVYNEQFF.

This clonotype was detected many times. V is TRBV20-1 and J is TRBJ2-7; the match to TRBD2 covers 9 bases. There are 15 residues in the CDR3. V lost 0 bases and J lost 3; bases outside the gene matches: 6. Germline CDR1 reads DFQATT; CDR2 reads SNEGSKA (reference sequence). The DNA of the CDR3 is TGCAGTGCTAGAGAGGCGGGAGGGACGTACTACGAGCAGTACTTC. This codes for CSAREAGGTYYEQYF.

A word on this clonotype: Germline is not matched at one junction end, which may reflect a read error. CDR3 DNA: TGTGCCAGTTCACCGCGGGAGATGACAGATACGCAGTATTTT. It yields the protein CASSPREMTDTQYF. This chain links TRBV18 with TRBJ2-3, with 7 positions matching TRBD2. This CDR3 comprises 14 residues. Germline values: CDR1 KGHSH, CDR2 LQKENI.

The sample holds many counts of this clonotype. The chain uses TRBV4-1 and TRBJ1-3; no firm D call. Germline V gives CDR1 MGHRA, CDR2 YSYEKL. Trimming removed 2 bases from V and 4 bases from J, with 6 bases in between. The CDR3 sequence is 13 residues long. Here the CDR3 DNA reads TGCGCCAGCAGCCAAACACGAGGAAACACCATATATTTT. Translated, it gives CASSQTRGNTIYF.

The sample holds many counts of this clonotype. The chain's CDR3 is CSARTRRFVGRYQETQYF. The DNA for the CDR3 is TGCAGTGCTAGGACAAGGAGATTCGTCGGGAGGTACCAAGAGACCCAGTACTTC. The chain couples TRBV20-1 to TRBJ2-5; 7 bases match TRBD2. Germline-derived CDR1 and CDR2 are DFQATT and SNEGSKA (reference sequence). This CDR3 has 18 residues. With 3 bases clipped from V and 0 bases from J, the junction kept 16 bases outside the gene matches.

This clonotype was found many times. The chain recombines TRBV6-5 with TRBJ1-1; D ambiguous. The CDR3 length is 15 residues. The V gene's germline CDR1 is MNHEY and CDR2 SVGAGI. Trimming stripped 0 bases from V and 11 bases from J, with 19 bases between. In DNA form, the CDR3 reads TGTGCCAGCAGTTACTCAGCAGAGGGCCCAAGTGTGGCTTTCTTT. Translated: CASSYSAEGPSVAFF.

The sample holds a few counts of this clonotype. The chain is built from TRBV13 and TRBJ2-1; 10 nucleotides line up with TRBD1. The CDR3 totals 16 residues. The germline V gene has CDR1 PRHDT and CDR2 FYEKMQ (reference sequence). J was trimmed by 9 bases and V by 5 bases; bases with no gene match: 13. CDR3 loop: CASSPRPPGQGSEQFF. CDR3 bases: TGTGCCAGCAGCCCGAGGCCTCCGGGACAGGGGAGTGAGCAGTTCTTC. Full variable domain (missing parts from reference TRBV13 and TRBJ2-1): AAGVIQSPRHLIKEKRETATLKCYPIPRHDTVYWYQQGPGQDPQFLISFYEKMQSDKGSIPDRFSAQQFSDYHSELNMSSLELGDSALYFCASSPRPPGQGSEQFFGPGTRLTVL.

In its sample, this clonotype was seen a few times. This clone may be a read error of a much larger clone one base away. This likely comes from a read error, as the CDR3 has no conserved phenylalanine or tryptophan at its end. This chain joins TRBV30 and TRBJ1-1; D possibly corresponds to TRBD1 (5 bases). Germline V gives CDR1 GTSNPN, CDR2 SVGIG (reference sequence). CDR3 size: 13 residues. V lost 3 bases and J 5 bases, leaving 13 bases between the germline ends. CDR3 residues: CAWRQVRGTEAFL. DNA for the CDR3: TGTGCCTGGAGACAGGTTCGAGGAACTGAAGCTTTCCTT.

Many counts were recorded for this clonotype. CDR3 region: CASSGVGREELFF. As DNA, the CDR3 is TGTGCCAGCAGTGGAGTAGGTCGGGAGGAGCTGTTTTTT. J is TRBJ2-2 and V is TRBV12-3 or TRBV12-4, with D possibly TRBD2 on 5 matching bases. The CDR3 sequence is 13 residues long. The ends were cut back, 5 bases at V and 10 bases at J, with 14 bases in the middle.